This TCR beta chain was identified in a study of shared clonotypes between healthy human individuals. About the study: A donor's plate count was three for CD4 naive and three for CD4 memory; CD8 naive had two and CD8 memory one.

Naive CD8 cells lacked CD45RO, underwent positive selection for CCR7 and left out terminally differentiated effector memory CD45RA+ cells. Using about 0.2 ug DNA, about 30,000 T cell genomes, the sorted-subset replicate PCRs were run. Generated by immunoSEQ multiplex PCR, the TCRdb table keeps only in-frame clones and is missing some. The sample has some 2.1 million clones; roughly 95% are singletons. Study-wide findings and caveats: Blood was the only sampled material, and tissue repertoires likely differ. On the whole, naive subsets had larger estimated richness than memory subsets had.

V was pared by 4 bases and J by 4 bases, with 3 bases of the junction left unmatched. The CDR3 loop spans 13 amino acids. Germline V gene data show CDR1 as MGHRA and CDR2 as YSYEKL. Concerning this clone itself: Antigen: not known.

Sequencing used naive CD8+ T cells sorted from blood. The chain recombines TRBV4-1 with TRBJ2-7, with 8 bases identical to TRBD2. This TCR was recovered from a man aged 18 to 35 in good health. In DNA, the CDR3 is TGCGCCAGCAGCCGACTAGCGAAGTACGAGCAGTACTTC. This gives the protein CASSRLAKYEQYF.